Here is one TCR beta chain with its context. This clone was recorded only once. Its antigen remains unidentified. The record has no base qualities; no much larger clone is one base away. Other DNA sequences within the sample encode an identical CDR3. CD8 naive samples were obtained by positive selection for CCR7 among CD45RO-negative cells, yielding a CD45RA+CCR7+ population from which TemRA cells were excluded. The donors were healthy, HIV-negative adults with no recently reported acute infections or vaccinations. Only Caucasian adults living in Nashville, Tennessee, USA were represented among the donors. Blood was collected by leukapheresis, and PBMCs were isolated by Ficoll-Histopaque density gradient centrifugation and then cryopreserved in liquid nitrogen vapor phase. Purity and quantity of every magnetically sorted T cell population were checked by analytical flow cytometry. From each sorted fraction, genomic DNA was isolated and quantified by UV absorbance on a Nanodrop 2000c.

TCR CDR3 regions were amplified from genomic DNA by multiplex PCR using the deep immunoSEQ assay. For each cell subset, the extracted genomic DNA was distributed evenly across all wells of several immunoSEQ 96-well plates, and each plate served as one replicate. For sorted subsets, roughly 200 ng of genomic DNA, equivalent to some 30,000 T cell genomes, went into each replicate PCR. The purified libraries were quantified using a Qubit 3.0 fluorometer, sized with a Bioanalyzer 2100, and then quantified again using the KAPA Library Quantification kit. Every immunoSEQ 96-well plate was sequenced on a separate single-read 150-cycle Illumina NextSeq 550 flow cell. In the original analysis: The immunoSEQ output contained only junctional sequences without quality scores, so filtering could not match that applied to full-length reads. Sequences were annotated with PyIR, a Python wrapper for IgBLAST v1.9, using IMGT germline references to assign V/J genes and CDR3. Reads with weak V/J assignments (E-value above 1e-6), missing CDR3, stop codons, out-of-frame junctions, or ambiguous translated residues were removed. V3J clonotypes were defined as sequences sharing the same inferred V gene, J gene, and CDR3 amino acid sequence. To compute the percentage overlap between repertoires, the number of shared unique clonotypes was divided by the size of the smaller repertoire. Richness of each repertoire was evaluated using RTK rarefaction, the Chao1 estimator, and Recon v2.1 estimates of unobserved clonotypes. OLGA was used to compute generation probabilities for all TCRbeta clonotypes that the gDNA method yielded from a handful of donors. TCRdb retrieved this table from immuneACCESS and kept in-frame rearrangements only. Not all clones are present; in checked studies, unresolved V genes account for under half, and no reason is known for the remainder. V and J calls and clone size are copied from that table; D and trimming were computed from the DNA. This sample is represented by about 2.1 million clones; 93% of them were singletons. The leading ten clones occupy about 1.5% of the sample.

This record belongs to a study of shared clonotypes between healthy human individuals (dated by TCRdb to 2019 to 2021). For the study in its entirety: The cohort included three men and a couple of women between 18 and 49 years of age. Blood TCR repertoires of 5 or 6 healthy adults were deeply sequenced to estimate repertoire size and the extent of clonotype sharing between individuals. Between about 0.9 and 10 billion PBMCs per donor were obtained by leukapheresis. Libraries were prepared and TCR repertoires were sequenced by different laboratories using diverse techniques, in order to increase sequencing depth and limit assay-specific biases. For each donor, CD4 naive and CD4 memory were each run on three plates, CD8 naive on two plates, and CD8 memory on one plate. General study outcomes and caveats: Across four donors, around 5% of naive CD4, approximately 4% of naive CD8, roughly 2.2% of memory CD4, and approximately 0.4% of memory CD8 clonotypes were shared. Rarefaction of sorted-subset datasets indicated incomplete sequencing despite the large sequencing depth. Larger estimated clonotype richness was generally found for naive subsets than for memory subsets. Clonotypes shared by all four sorted-subset donors showed higher generation probabilities than non-shared clonotypes. Sampling was limited to blood, and TCR repertoires in tissue likely differ from TCR repertoires in blood. The small number of donors limited the genetic and exposure-history diversity represented. Pairwise subsampling led to the expectation that sequencing depth would affect the degree of clonotype sharing among donors.

CDR1 and CDR2 are drawn from the germline V gene: SGHNT, YENEEA. Relative to germline, V is 4 bases shorter and J is 1 base shorter, with 11 bases between their ends. The CDR3 contains 14 residues, cysteine and phenylalanine counted. Just the 42-base CDR3 DNA is kept, in frame starting at base 1. The sequence came from a man aged 18 to 30 in good health. Some clones in this sample may be carry-over from other donors' samples. Sequencing was done on a sample of naive CD8+ T cells from PBMCs. What the cell subset or site label conveys for this sample: CD45RA+CCR7+. The chain uses TRBV11-3 and TRBJ2-7; the D gene is possibly TRBD1 or TRBD2, with 5 bases matching each. This receptor carries the CDR3 CASSSRDRSYEQYF. The sequence in DNA is TGTGCCAGCAGCTCCCGGGACCGATCCTACGAGCAGTACTTC.